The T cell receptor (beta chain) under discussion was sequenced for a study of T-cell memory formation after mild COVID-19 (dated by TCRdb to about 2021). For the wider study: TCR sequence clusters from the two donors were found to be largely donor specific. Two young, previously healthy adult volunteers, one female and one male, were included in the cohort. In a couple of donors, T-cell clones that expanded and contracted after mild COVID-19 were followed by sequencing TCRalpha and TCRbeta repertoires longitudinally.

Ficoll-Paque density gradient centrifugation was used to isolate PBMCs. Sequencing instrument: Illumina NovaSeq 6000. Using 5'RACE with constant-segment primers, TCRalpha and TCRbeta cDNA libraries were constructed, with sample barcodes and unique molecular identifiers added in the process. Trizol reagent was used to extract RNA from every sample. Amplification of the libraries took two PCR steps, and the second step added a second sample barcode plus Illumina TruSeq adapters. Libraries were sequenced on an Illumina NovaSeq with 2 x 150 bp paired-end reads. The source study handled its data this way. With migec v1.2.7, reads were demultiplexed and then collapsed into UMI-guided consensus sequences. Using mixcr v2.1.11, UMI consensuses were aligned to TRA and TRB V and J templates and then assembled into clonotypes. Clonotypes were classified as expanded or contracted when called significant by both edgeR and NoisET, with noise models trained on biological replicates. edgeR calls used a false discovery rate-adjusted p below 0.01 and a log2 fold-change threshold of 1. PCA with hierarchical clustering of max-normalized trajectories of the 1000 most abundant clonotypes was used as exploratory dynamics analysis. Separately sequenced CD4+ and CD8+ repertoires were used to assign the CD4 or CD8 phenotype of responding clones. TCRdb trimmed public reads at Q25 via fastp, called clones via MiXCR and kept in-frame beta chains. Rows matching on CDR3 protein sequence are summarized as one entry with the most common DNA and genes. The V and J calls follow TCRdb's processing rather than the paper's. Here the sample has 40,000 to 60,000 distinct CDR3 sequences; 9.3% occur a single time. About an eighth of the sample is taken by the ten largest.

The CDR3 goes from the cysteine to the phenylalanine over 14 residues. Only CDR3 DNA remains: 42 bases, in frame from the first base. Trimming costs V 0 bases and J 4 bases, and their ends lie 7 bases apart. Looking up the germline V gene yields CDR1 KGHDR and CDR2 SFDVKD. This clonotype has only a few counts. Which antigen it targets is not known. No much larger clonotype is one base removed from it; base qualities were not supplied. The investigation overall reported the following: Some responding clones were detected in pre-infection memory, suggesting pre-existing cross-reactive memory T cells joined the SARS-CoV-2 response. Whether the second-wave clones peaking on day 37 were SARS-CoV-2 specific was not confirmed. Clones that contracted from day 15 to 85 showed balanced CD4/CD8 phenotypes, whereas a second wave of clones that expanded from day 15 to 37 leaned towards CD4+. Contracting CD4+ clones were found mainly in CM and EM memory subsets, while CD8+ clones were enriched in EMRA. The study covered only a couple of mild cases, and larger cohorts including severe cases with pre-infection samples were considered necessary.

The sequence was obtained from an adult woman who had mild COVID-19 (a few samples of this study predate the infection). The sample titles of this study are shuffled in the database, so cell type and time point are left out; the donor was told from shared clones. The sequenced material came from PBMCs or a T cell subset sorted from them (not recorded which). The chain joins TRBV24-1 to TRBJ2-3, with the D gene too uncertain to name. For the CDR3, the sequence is CATSDLFRADTQYF. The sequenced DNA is TGTGCCACCAGTGATTTGTTCCGCGCAGATACGCAGTATTTT.